Below, one T cell receptor (beta chain) is given with its context. What it recognizes is unknown. As handled by the study authors: ImmunoSEQ output held junction-only sequences without quality scores, so filtering differed. Here immunoSEQ multiplex PCR was the method, and the copy in TCRdb shows in-frame clones only, minus some. The V and J calls and clone size come from that table; D and trimming were worked out from the DNA. The sample records approximately 110,000 clones, approximately 70% being singletons. This sample was included in a study of shared clonotypes between healthy human individuals. Study-level background: Three plates each covered CD4 naive and memory; CD8 naive two, CD8 memory one. Overall study findings and caveats: Incomplete sequencing of sorted subsets was indicated by rarefaction despite large depth. Only blood samples were collected, and tissue repertoires likely differ.

V lost 0 bases and J lost 5; bases outside the gene matches: 4. The CDR3 is 17 amino acids. CDR1 is SGHDT, CDR2 YYEEEE, per germline. The rearrangement links TRBV5-6 to TRBJ2-2; the match to TRBD2 covers 13 bases. The receptor was isolated from a woman in her twenties or thirties in good health. Sequencing input: memory CD8+ T cells sorted from blood. Subset noted: CD45RO+ cells pooled with CCR7-negative TemRA cells. The CDR3 DNA follows: TGTGCCAGCAGCTTGGCGGGACTAGCGGGATTAACCGGGGAGCTGTTTTTT. It yields the protein CASSLAGLAGLTGELFF.